The subject of this entry is one TCR beta chain. Its antigen is unknown. A second roughly 6 to 12 cycle PCR used barcoded and J-beta primers. Each cDNA molecule carried a tag from a template-switch adaptor that contained 12 random nucleotides. One entry per CDR3 protein, called by TCRdb with MiXCR from the 5' RACE reads. The sample carries about 760,000 distinct CDR3 sequences, more than 55% recorded once. This entry is derived from a study of blood T cells in healthy people across ages. Study summary: Template switching picked up about one barcoded beta molecule for each two T cells.

The CDR3 has 15 amino acids. The germline gives CDR1 MDHEN, CDR2 SYDVKM. General observations from the study: Calculation of diversity from one million T cells yielded estimates considered to be underestimates. Bulk PBMC profiling left naive and antigen-experienced comparisons inconclusive.

The source of this sequence is a middle-aged man in good health. Input material: blood. The genes are TRBV28 and TRBJ2-4; D gene unclear. This CDR3 is CASYQQRSAKNIQYF. The CDR3 DNA is TGTGCAAGCTATCAACAGAGATCAGCCAAAAACATTCAGTACTTC.